The 9 T cell receptor beta chains presented below share a single source sample, sequenced in a study of T cell responses to AZD1222 COVID-19 vaccine. The protocol was immunoSEQ multiplex PCR, while the TCRdb copy is restricted to in-frame clones and leaves out a portion. Seen here are 150,000 to 170,000 clones, roughly nine tenths observed once, and the top ten hold 5.5% to 6%. The specimen comprised peripheral blood, sampled on day 0 of MenACWY control vaccination. Receptor source: an adult in good health.

The chain is built from TRBV30 and TRBJ1-1; the D is unclear. The CDR3 extends over 14 amino acids. V was shortened by 5 bases and J by 1 base, with 14 bases between the two germline ends. Per the germline V gene, CDR1 is GTSNPN and CDR2 is SVGIG (reference sequence). The CDR3 region is CAWATGIENTEAFF. In DNA, the CDR3 is TGTGCCTGGGCCACGGGGATTGAGAACACTGAAGCTTTCTTT.

The chain links TRBV5-1 to TRBJ2-2, with 7 bases fitting TRBD1. V lost 0 bases and J lost 6; bases outside the gene matches: 2. The CDR3 is made up of 14 amino acids. Germline CDR1 SGHRS, CDR2 YFSETQ. The CDR3: CASSLVQGAGELFF. CDR3 bases: TGCGCCAGCAGCTTGGTCCAGGGGGCCGGGGAGCTGTTTTTT.

This clone was observed a few times. V and J are TRBV11-3 and TRBJ2-1; 8 bases are shared with TRBD1. The CDR3 extends over 13 amino acids. Germline CDR1 is SGHNT and CDR2 is YENEEA. With V trimmed by 2 bases and J by 9 bases, 3 bases remained unmatched. The CDR3 protein is CASSLPGQGEQFF. Written as DNA, the CDR3 is TGTGCCAGCAGCTTACCCGGACAGGGTGAGCAGTTCTTC.

The sample holds a few counts of this clone. The chain employs TRBV10-2 and TRBJ2-3; a weak D match, TRBD2 (5 bases). Trimming pared 8 bases from V and 9 bases from J, leaving 9 bases between. The CDR3 runs 10 residues. Germline CDR1 and CDR2: WSHSY and SAAADI. CDR3 sequence reads: CASGIATQYF. Written as DNA, the CDR3 is TGCGCCAGCGGTATAGCGACGCAGTATTTT.

This clone is a singleton in its sample. The chain employs TRBV11-2 and TRBJ2-2; 10 bases agree with TRBD1. Trimming removed 6 bases from V and 5 bases from J; junction bases left unmatched: 9. Per germline, CDR1 SGHAT and CDR2 FQNNGV. The CDR3 sequence is 16 residues long. CDR3 in DNA: TGTGCCAGCAGACAGACAGGGGGCGATGGGACCGGGGAGCTGTTTTTT. This gives the protein CASRQTGGDGTGELFF.

The chain carries TRBV19 and TRBJ2-1; D possibly corresponds to TRBD2 (6 bases). The V and J ends lost 5 bases and 0 bases respectively, with 14 bases between them. Germline-derived CDR1 and CDR2 are LNHDA and SQIVND (reference sequence). CDR3 length: 16 residues. CDR3 region: CASSPWRGRSYNEQFF. CDR3 DNA: TGTGCCAGTAGTCCTTGGCGGGGCCGCTCCTACAATGAGCAGTTCTTC. Variable domain in full (rest from reference TRBV19 and TRBJ2-1): DGGITQSPKYLFRKEGQNVTLSCEQNLNHDAMYWYRQDPGQGLRLIYYSQIVNDFQKGDIAEGYSVSREKKESFPLTVTSAQKNPTAFYLCASSPWRGRSYNEQFFGPGTRLTVL.

Details on this clone: The same CDR3 can be traced to other DNA sequences in this sample. The chain recombines TRBV5-1 with TRBJ2-2; no clear D gene. The germline CDR1 and CDR2 sequences are SGHRS and YFSETQ. Trimming pared 0 bases from V and 0 bases from J, leaving 3 bases between. There are 14 residues in the CDR3. Written as DNA, the CDR3 is TGCGCCAGCAGCTTGGGGCCGAACACCGGGGAGCTGTTTTTT. This sequence encodes CASSLGPNTGELFF.

This clone was seen just once. In nucleotides, the CDR3 is TGTGCCAGCAGCCAAGTGGGGGTGCAGTACTTC. It specifies CASSQVGVQYF. J is TRBJ2-7 and V is TRBV14; the D call may be TRBD1 or TRBD2 (5 bases each). Trimming left V 1 base short and J 9 bases short, with 7 bases between. The CDR3 covers 11 residues. Germline V CDR1 and CDR2: SGHDN, FVKESK.

The chain links TRBV6-2 or TRBV6-3 to TRBJ2-2; D gene uncertain. V lost 5 bases and J lost 2, with 3 bases in between. CDR3 length: 12 amino acids. Germline CDR1 is MNHEY and CDR2 is SVGEGT. The CDR3 spells CASSINTGELFF. The DNA for the CDR3 is TGTGCCAGCAGTATAAACACCGGGGAGCTGTTTTTT.